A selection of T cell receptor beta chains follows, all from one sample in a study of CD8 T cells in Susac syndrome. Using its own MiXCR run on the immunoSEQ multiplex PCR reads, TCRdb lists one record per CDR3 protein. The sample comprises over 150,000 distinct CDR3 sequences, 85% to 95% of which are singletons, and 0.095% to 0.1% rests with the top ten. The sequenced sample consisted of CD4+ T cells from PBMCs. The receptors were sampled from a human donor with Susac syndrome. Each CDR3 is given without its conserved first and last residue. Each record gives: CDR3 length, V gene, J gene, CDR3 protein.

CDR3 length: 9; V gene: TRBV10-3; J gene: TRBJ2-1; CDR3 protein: AIRGTEGQF
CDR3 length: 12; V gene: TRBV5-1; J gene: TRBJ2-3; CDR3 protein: ASMRGGSTDTQY
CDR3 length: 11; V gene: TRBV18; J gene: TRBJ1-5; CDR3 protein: ASSPDRPQPQH
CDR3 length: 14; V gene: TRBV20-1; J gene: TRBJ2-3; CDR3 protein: SAPLQRGIGQDTQY
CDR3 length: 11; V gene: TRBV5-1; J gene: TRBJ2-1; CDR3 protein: ASSSVTYNEQF
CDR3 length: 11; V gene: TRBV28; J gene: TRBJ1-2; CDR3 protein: ASSLGEQRSYT
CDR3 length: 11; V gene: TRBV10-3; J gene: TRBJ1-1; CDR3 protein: AISTGGGTEAF
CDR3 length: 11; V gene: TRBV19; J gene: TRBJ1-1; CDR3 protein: ASSIAGITEAF
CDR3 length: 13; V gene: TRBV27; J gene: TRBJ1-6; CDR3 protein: ASSIRTGTGSPLH
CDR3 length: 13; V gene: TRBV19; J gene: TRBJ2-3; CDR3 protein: ASSPLAGETDTQY
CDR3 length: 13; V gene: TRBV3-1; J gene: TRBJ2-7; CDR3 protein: ASSQFRNQAYEQY
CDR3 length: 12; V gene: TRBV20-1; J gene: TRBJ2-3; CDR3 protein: SAPDLSFTDTQY
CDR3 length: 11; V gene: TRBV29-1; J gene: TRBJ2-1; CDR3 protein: SVGQGSRDEQF
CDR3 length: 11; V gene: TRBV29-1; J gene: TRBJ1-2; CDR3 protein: SVGSEGAPGYT
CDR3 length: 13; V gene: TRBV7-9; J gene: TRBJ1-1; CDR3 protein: ASSLEGWSNTEAF
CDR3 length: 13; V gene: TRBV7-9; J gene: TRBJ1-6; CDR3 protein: ASSSGQGNNSPLH
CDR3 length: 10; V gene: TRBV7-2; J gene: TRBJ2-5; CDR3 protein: ASSLVKETQY
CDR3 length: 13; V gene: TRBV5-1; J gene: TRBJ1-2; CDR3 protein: ASSSRTGNNYGYT
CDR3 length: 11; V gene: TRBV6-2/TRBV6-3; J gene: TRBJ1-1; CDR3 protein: ASRGQPNTEAF
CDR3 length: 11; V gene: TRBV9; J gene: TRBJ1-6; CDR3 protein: ASSVEGNSPLH
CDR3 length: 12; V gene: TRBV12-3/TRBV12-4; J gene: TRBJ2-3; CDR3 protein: ASSSGLPSDTQY
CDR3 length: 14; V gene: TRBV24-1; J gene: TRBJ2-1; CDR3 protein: ATSDSKQGTYNEQF
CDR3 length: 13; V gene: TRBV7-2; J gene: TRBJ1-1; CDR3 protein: ASSLQTGGNDEAF